One and the same sample provided the 20 T cell receptor beta chains below, sequenced in a study of identical twins. TCRdb reprocessed the 5' RACE reads via MiXCR and lists one record per CDR3 protein. The table lists 460,000 or so distinct CDR3 sequences, about 14% of them singletons. These sequences were also reported in another study, on yellow fever vaccine responses in identical twins.

Sequenced sample: CD4+ T cells sorted from blood. The receptor source for this set is a young woman in good health.

This clonotype has more than one count but fewer than ten. V usage is TRBV29-1 and J usage is TRBJ2-6; D assignment may be TRBD1 or TRBD2 (6 bases each). The germline V gene encodes CDR1 SQVTM and CDR2 ANQGSEA. V was pared by 4 bases and J by 2 bases, with 12 bases between. CDR3 size: 15 residues. DNA of the CDR3: TGCAGCGTTGGATCGGGGGCCCCTGGGGCCAACGTCCTGACTTTC. Amino acid sequence: CSVGSGAPGANVLTF.

This clonotype was seen a handful of times. V is TRBV25-1 and J is TRBJ2-5, with 7 nucleotides matching TRBD1. Germline CDR1 MGHDK, CDR2 SYGVNS. V trimming: 1 base; J trimming: 7 bases; junction bases outside the gene matches: 6. The length of the CDR3 is 14 residues. CDR3 in DNA: TGTGCCAGCAGTGAATTAGGGGGCCAGGGGACCCAGTACTTC. Translating gives CASSELGGQGTQYF.

The CDR3 region has the DNA TGCGCCAGCGGCATGCAGTACAATGAGCAGTTCTTC. Amino acids: CASGMQYNEQFF. The chain combines TRBV10-1 with TRBJ2-1, with D unresolved. The V and J ends lost 8 bases and 4 bases respectively, with 9 bases between them. Germline loops: CDR1 WNHNN, CDR2 SYGVQD (reference sequence). The CDR3 spans 12 residues.

This clonotype has a count of ten or more. The genes are TRBV3-1 and TRBJ2-3; 14 bases are a match to TRBD2. The length of the CDR3 is 17 residues. Trimming removed 8 bases from V and 3 bases from J; junction bases left unmatched: 10. CDR1 is LGHDT and CDR2 is YNNKEL in the germline V gene (reference sequence). CDR3 region: CASGSTSGGAKTDTQYF. For the CDR3, the DNA is TGTGCCAGCGGATCGACTAGCGGGGGGGCCAAGACAGATACGCAGTATTTT.

The V gene is TRBV12-3 or TRBV12-4, the J gene TRBJ2-5, with D uncertain. The CDR3 extends over 14 amino acids. The germline V and J ends were trimmed by 0 bases and 2 bases, with 7 bases remaining between them. CDR3 sequence: CASSLAGRQETQYF. CDR3 bases: TGTGCCAGCAGTTTAGCCGGCCGACAAGAGACCCAGTACTTC.

This clonotype was counted a few times. J is TRBJ2-1 and V is TRBV9; 8 bases map to TRBD2. Per the germline V gene, CDR1 is SGDLS and CDR2 is YYNGEE. Unmatched junction bases numbered 9, after V lost 3 bases and J lost 7 bases. The CDR3 loop spans 15 amino acids. CDR3 region: CASSARGGQENEQFF. The CDR3 coding sequence is TGTGCCAGCAGCGCCCGGGGGGGCCAAGAGAATGAGCAGTTCTTC.

The J gene is TRBJ1-4, the V gene TRBV29-1; no definite D call. This CDR3 has 11 amino acids. Germline V gene data show CDR1 as SQVTM and CDR2 as ANQGSEA. V gave up 5 bases and J gave up 8 bases, with 9 bases separating them. CDR3 DNA: TGCAGCGTTTCTGACTTGGAAAAACTGTTTTTT. Translation: CSVSDLEKLFF.

V gene TRBV5-1 combines with J gene TRBJ1-2; D might be TRBD1 (5 bases). Trimming took off 4 bases at V and 3 bases at J, with 13 bases between the two ends. This CDR3 is built from 14 residues. Germline CDR1 reads SGHRS; CDR2 reads YFSETQ. The CDR3 bases are TGCGCCAGCAGCAGTAGTCAGGGTCACTATGGCTACACCTTC. It is translated as CASSSSQGHYGYTF.

This clonotype has more than one count but fewer than ten. The rearrangement links TRBV28 to TRBJ2-4; 10 bases line up with TRBD2. The junction had 5 bases not matched to a gene; V was cut back by 3 bases and J by 6 bases. Germline V CDR1 and CDR2: MDHEN, SYDVKM. This CDR3 has 15 residues. The CDR3 DNA sequence: TGTGCCAGCAGTTTTCAGCGGGGGGGCCTAAACATTCAGTACTTC. Amino acid sequence: CASSFQRGGLNIQYF.

The J gene is TRBJ2-1, the V gene TRBV5-1; 8 positions match TRBD1. This CDR3 is built from 15 residues. Losses at the gene ends were 0 bases for V and 5 bases for J; bases not matched to a gene: 4. The germline V gene has CDR1 SGHRS and CDR2 YFSETQ. CDR3 nucleotides: TGCGCCAGCAGCTTGGTGGCGACAGGGGACAATGAGCAGTTCTTC. Translating it yields CASSLVATGDNEQFF.

The V and J genes are TRBV27 and TRBJ2-1; D remains ambiguous. The V gene's germline CDR1 is MNHEY and CDR2 SMNVEV (reference sequence). CDR3 length: 14 amino acids. Trimming took 3 bases from V and 5 from J, leaving 11 bases between them. This CDR3 reads CASSFWRMDNEQFF. The CDR3 coding sequence is TGTGCCAGCAGTTTTTGGCGGATGGACAATGAGCAGTTCTTC.

This chain connects TRBV20-1 to TRBJ2-1; 10 bases line up with TRBD2. CDR3 length: 15 residues. The germline gives CDR1 DFQATT, CDR2 SNEGSKA (reference sequence). Trimming cost V 3 bases and J 0 bases; bases outside gene matches: 2. The CDR3, as DNA: TGCAGTGCTAGGCCTAGCGGGAGCTCCTACAATGAGCAGTTCTTC. The encoded protein is CSARPSGSSYNEQFF.

This clonotype was seen a handful of times. V gene TRBV12-3 or TRBV12-4 combines with J gene TRBJ2-2; TRBD2 matches at 7 bases. The CDR3 runs to 14 residues. V lost 1 base and J lost 6; bases outside the gene matches: 2. CDR3 coding DNA: TGTGCCAGCAGTTTAGGACTAGCTTCCGGGGAGCTGTTTTTT. As protein: CASSLGLASGELFF.

This clonotype was picked up a small number of times. The chain couples TRBV12-3 or TRBV12-4 to TRBJ2-3; possible D gene TRBD2, 5 bases. This CDR3 is built from 15 residues. V lost 1 base and J lost 4, with 12 bases in between. CDR3 DNA: TGTGCCAGCAGTTTAGGAGGGAATGGCGCAGATACGCAGTATTTT. Amino acids: CASSLGGNGADTQYF.

The chain recombines TRBV7-8 with TRBJ1-1; TRBD1 aligns across 8 bases. This CDR3 has 13 residues. The germline V gene encodes CDR1 SGHVS and CDR2 FQNEAQ. The J segment lost 7 bases and the V segment lost 5 bases, leaving 6 bases of the junction unmatched. CDR3 nucleotides: TGTGCCAGCAGCCGTGACAGGGGATATGAAGCTTTCTTT. Translation: CASSRDRGYEAFF.

The gene calls are TRBV5-1 and TRBJ2-1; TRBD2 matches at 12 bases. After removal of 4 bases from V and 7 bases from J, the junction contained 9 bases not matched to a gene. The CDR3 has 16 amino acids. CDR1 is SGHRS, CDR2 YFSETQ, per germline. The CDR3 here is CASSVGTSGFRNEQFF. The CDR3 DNA follows: TGCGCCAGCAGCGTGGGGACTAGCGGGTTTCGGAATGAGCAGTTCTTC.

This clonotype has just a few counts. The V gene is TRBV28, the J gene TRBJ2-3; 10 bases align to TRBD2. This CDR3 contains 19 residues. V was clipped by 1 base and J by 0 bases; unmatched bases: 10. Germline V gene data show CDR1 as MDHEN and CDR2 as SYDVKM. In nucleotides, the CDR3 is TGTGCCAGCAGTTTATTTAATCATCGGACTAGCGGAAGCACAGATACGCAGTATTTT. It codes for CASSLFNHRTSGSTDTQYF.

The chain employs TRBV6-1 and TRBJ2-5; D is perhaps TRBD1 or TRBD2 (5 bases each). CDR1 and CDR2 (germline): MNHNS, SASEGT. The CDR3 extends over 14 amino acids. With 6 bases removed from V and 5 bases from J, the gap between germline ends came to 16 bases. The CDR3 DNA reads TGTGCCAGCAGGCCCTCCTGGGGGAGTGAGACCCAGTACTTC. It yields the protein CASRPSWGSETQYF.

This clonotype was seen only a few times. The chain combines TRBV7-2 with TRBJ2-4; D possibly corresponds to TRBD2 (6 bases). V was cut by 5 bases and J by 11 bases, with 16 bases left in between. CDR3 length equals 13 residues. CDR1 is SGHTA, CDR2 FQGNSA, per germline. This CDR3 is CASSLPPGTLQYF. The CDR3 coding sequence is TGTGCCAGCAGCCTCCCCCCCGGGACTCTTCAGTACTTC.

V is TRBV28 and J is TRBJ2-1; 13 nucleotides align to TRBD2. The V and J ends lost 5 bases and 7 bases, in that order; junction bases with no gene match: 5. Germline V gene lookup returns CDR1 MDHEN and CDR2 SYDVKM. CDR3 size: 15 residues. The CDR3 protein is CASSPTSGGSNEQFF. The CDR3 region has the DNA TGTGCCAGCAGTCCGACTAGCGGGGGGTCAAATGAGCAGTTCTTC.